A single sample is the source of the 5 T cell receptor beta chains below, sequenced in a study of cytomegalovirus exposure and HLA in healthy donors. 60 Vbeta and 13 Jbeta primers were used in PCR. The table came from immunoSEQ multiplex PCR; TCRdb's copy has only in-frame clones and leaves some out. The table has tens of thousands of clones, 78% seen once. The specimen sequenced was PBMCs. These receptors were collected from a young man in good health and CMV-seropositive.

This clone was detected a few times. The J gene is TRBJ1-2, the V gene TRBV25-1, with 10 bases identical to TRBD1. The CDR3 consists of 13 residues. Looked up from germline, CDR1 is MGHDK and CDR2 is SYGVNS. V lost 4 bases, J lost 6 bases, and 2 bases stayed unmatched. In DNA, the CDR3 is TGTGCCAGCAGTGTCGGGACAGGGGATGGCTACACCTTC. Amino acid sequence: CASSVGTGDGYTF.

CDR3 nucleotides: TGTGCCTGGGCAGGGACAGGATCTTTAGCTAACTATGGCTACACCTTC. Its translation: CAWAGTGSLANYGYTF. The chain carries TRBV30 and TRBJ1-2, with 8 positions matching TRBD1. The CDR3 has 16 amino acids. Germline loops: CDR1 GTSNPN, CDR2 SVGIG (reference sequence). Germline trimming cut 5 bases from V and 0 bases from J; bases unmatched to any gene: 11.

This rearrangement joins TRBV10-1 to TRBJ1-1; 9 nucleotides line up with TRBD1. Losses at the gene ends were 6 bases for V and 5 bases for J; bases not matched to a gene: 7. Germline V gives CDR1 WNHNN, CDR2 SYGVQD (reference sequence). The CDR3 consists of 14 residues. In DNA form, the CDR3 reads TGCGCCAGCAGCCGGGGACAGGGAGGAACTGAAGCTTTCTTT. It encodes CASSRGQGGTEAFF.

This clone has just a few counts. This chain links TRBV11-2 with TRBJ1-2; D not certain. Germline V gene lookup returns CDR1 SGHAT and CDR2 FQNNGV. With 4 bases removed from V and 5 bases from J, the gap between germline ends came to 17 bases. CDR3 length: 15 residues. The CDR3 region has the DNA TGTGCCAGCAGCTCCGCCGGTTGGGCAGAGTATGGCTACACCTTC. Translation gives CASSSAGWAEYGYTF.

The V and J genes are TRBV6-5 and TRBJ2-7, with a possible D match to TRBD2 (5 bases). Germline V gene lookup returns CDR1 MNHEY and CDR2 SVGAGI. V was shortened by 6 bases and J by 3 bases, with 15 bases between the two germline ends. This CDR3 comprises 14 residues. The CDR3 is CASSPTGRDYEQYF. CDR3 in DNA: TGTGCCAGCAGCCCCACCGGACGGGACTACGAGCAGTACTTC.